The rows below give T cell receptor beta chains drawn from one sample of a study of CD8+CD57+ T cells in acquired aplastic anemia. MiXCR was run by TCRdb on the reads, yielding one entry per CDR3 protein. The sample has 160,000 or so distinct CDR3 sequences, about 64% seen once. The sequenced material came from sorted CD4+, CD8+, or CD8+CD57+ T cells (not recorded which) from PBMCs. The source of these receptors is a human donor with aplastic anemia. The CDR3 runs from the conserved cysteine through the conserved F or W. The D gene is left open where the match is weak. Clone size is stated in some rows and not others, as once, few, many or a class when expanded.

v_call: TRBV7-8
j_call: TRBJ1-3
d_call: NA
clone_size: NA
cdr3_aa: CASSLLGQSSGNTIYF
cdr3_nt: TGTGCCAGCAGCTTACTAGGACAGAGCTCTGGAAACACCATATATTTT

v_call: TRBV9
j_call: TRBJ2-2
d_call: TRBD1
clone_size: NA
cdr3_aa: CASSETTGVNTGELFF
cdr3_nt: TGTGCCAGCAGCGAGACGACAGGGGTGAACACCGGGGAGCTGTTTTTT

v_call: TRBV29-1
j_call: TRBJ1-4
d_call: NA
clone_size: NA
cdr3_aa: CSVKGGALATNEKLFF
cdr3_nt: TGCAGCGTAAAAGGGGGGGCACTGGCAACTAATGAAAAACTGTTTTTT

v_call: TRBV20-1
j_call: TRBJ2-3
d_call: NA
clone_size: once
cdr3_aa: CSASLPPSTDTQYF
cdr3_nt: TGCAGTGCTAGCCTCCCCCCTAGCACAGATACGCAGTATTTT

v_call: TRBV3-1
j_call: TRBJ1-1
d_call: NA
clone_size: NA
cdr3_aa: CASSQEVTEAFF
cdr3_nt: TGTGCCAGCAGCCAAGAGGTCACTGAAGCTTTCTTT

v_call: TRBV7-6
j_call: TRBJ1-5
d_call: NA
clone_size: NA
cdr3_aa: CASSFGRAQPQHF
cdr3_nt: TGTGCCAGCAGTTTTGGCAGGGCCCAGCCCCAGCATTTT

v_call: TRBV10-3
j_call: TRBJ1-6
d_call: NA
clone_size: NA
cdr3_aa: CAISESRVEDGSSPLHF
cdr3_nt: TGTGCCATCAGTGAGTCACGCGTCGAAGACGGGAGCTCACCCCTCCACTTT

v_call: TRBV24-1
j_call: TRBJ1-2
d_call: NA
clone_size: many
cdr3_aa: CATSPEDRTAGYTF
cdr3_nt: TGTGCCACCAGTCCAGAGGACAGAACAGCAGGCTACACCTTC

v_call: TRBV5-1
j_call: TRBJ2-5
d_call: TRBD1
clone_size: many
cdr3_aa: CASSLEGLSTGEQETQYF
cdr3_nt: TGCGCCAGCAGCTTGGAAGGGCTGTCTACAGGGGAGCAAGAGACCCAGTACTTC

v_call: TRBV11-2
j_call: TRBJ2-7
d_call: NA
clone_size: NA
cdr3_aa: CASSLVQQGEQYF
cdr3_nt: TGTGCCAGCAGCTTAGTTCAACAAGGCGAGCAGTACTTC

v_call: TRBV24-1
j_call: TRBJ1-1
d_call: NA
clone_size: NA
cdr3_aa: CATSDRGLRDTEAFF
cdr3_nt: TGTGCCACCAGTGATCGGGGGCTAAGGGACACTGAAGCTTTCTTT

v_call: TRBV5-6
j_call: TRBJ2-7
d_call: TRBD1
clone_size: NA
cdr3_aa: CASSAAAGGSSYEQYF
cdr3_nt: TGTGCCAGCAGCGCCGCTGCAGGGGGCAGCTCCTACGAGCAGTACTTC

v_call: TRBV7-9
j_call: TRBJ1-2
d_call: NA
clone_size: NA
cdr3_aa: CASSLALREPNYGYTF
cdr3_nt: TGTGCCAGCAGCTTAGCGCTCAGGGAACCTAACTATGGCTACACCTTC

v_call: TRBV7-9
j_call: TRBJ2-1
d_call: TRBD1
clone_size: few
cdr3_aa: CASSMGQGAYQQFF
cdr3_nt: TGTGCCAGCAGCATGGGACAGGGGGCCTACCAGCAGTTCTTC

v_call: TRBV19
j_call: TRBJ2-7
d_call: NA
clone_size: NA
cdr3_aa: CASSSGGVHEQYF
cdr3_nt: TGTGCCAGTAGTTCTGGGGGAGTACACGAGCAGTACTTC

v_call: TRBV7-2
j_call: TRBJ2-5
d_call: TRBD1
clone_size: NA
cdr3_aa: CASSPGQGGWETQYF
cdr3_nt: TGTGCCAGCAGCCCCGGACAGGGTGGATGGGAGACCCAGTACTTC

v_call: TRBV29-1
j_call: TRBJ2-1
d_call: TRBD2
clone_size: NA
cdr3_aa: CSVEGGLAGINEQFF
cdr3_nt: TGCAGCGTTGAGGGGGGACTAGCGGGGATCAATGAGCAGTTCTTC

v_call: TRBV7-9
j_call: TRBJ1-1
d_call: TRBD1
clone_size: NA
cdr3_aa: CASLRTGEDTEAFF
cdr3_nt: TGTGCCAGCCTGAGGACAGGGGAAGACACTGAAGCTTTCTTT

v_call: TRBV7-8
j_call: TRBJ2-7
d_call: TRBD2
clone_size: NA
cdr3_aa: CASSQGLAVYEQYF
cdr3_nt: TGTGCCAGCAGCCAGGGACTAGCGGTTTACGAGCAGTACTTC

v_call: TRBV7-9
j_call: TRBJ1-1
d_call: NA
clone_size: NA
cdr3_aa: CASSASGEAFF
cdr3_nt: TGTGCCAGCAGCGCCTCGGGTGAAGCTTTCTTT

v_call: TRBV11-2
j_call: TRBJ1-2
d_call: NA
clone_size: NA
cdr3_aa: CASSLGVGAYGYTF
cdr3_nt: TGTGCCAGCAGCTTGGGGGTCGGGGCCTATGGCTACACCTTC

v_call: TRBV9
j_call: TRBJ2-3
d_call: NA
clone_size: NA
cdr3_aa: CASSVVAGRDTQYF
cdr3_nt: TGTGCCAGCAGCGTAGTTGCGGGACGGGATACGCAGTATTTT

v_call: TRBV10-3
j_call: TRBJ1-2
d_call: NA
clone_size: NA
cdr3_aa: CAISDRPYGYTF
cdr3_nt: TGTGCCATCAGTGACCGCCCGTACGGCTACACCTTC

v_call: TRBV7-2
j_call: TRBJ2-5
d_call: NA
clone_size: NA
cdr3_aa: CASSYLGGRETQYF
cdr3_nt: TGTGCCAGCAGCTATTTGGGGGGGCGGGAGACCCAGTACTTC

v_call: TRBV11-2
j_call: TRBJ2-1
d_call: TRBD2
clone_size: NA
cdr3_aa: CASSFPGLAGKRSSYNEQFF
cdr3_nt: TGTGCCAGCAGCTTTCCAGGACTAGCGGGAAAGAGGAGCTCCTACAATGAGCAGTTCTTC

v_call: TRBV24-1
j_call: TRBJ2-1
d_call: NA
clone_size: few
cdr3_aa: CATSAPLGQRNNEQFF
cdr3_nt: TGTGCCACCAGTGCCCCCCTCGGGCAGAGAAACAATGAGCAGTTCTTC

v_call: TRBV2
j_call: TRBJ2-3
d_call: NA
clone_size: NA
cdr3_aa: CASRPRGSGTDTQYF
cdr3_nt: TGTGCCAGCAGACCCCGGGGCTCTGGAACAGATACGCAGTATTTT

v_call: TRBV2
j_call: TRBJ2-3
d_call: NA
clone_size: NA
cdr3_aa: CASSIGATDTQYF
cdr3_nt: TGTGCCAGCAGCATTGGTGCTACAGATACGCAGTATTTT

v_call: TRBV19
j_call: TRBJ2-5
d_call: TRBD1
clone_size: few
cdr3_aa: CASSPRTGSQETQYF
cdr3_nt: TGTGCCAGTAGTCCGCGGACAGGGTCGCAAGAGACCCAGTACTTC